The TCR beta chain under discussion was sequenced for a study of CD8 T cells in ankylosing spondylitis. TCRdb called the 5' RACE reads again in MiXCR, with one record for every CDR3 protein. The sample records fewer than 650,000 distinct CDR3 sequences, roughly 13% being singletons. The germline V gene encodes CDR1 DFQATT and CDR2 SNEGSKA (reference sequence). The CDR3 length is 12 residues. As regards this clonotype: Its antigen is currently unknown.

Study-wide findings and caveats: Reportedly, matched ankylosing spondylitis synovial fluid was significantly enriched for disease-linked clones. Reports of some motif variants in reactive arthritis synovial fluid and blood predate this one. There was a TCR beta motif, made of several highly homologous variants, that appeared characteristic of ankylosing spondylitis blood. As for the disease-linked clones, they showed a CD8+ phenotype and occurred at relatively low frequencies in peripheral blood.

Sequencing was carried out using blood, either unsorted or a sorted T cell fraction (not recorded which). The receptor was derived from a male donor with ankylosing spondylitis. The chain links TRBV20-1 to TRBJ2-3; weak D call: TRBD1 (5 bases). As DNA, the CDR3 is TGCAGCACACAGGTAGCACAAGATACGCAGTATTTT. Translated: CSTQVAQDTQYF.